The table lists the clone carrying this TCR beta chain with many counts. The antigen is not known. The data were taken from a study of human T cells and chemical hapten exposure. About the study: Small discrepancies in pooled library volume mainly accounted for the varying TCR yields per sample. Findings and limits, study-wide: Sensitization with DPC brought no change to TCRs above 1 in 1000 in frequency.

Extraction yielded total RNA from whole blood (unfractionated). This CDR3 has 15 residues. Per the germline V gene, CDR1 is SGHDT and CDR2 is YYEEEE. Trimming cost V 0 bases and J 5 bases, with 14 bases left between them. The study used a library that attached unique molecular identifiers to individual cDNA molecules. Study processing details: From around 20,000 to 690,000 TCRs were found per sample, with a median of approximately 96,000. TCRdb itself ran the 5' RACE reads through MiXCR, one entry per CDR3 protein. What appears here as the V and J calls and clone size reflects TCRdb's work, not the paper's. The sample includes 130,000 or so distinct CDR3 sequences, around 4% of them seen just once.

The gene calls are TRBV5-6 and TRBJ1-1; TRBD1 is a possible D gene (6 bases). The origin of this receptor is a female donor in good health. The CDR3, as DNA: TGTGCCAGCAGCTTGGTTGCAGGGGCGAGGACTGAAGCTTTCTTT. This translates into CASSLVAGARTEAFF.